Listed here is a single TCR beta chain. Participants were aged 18 to 89 years, lived in 20 to 30 US areas, and enrolled virtually. The recovered donors of Cohort 3 showed two negative PCRs, clearance, or symptom resolution. The data are from a study of blood T cell repertoires in COVID-19. Study details: Samples representing acute and convalescent COVID-19 were sourced from the United States, Italy and Spain. T cells, B-cell-depleted T cells, or PBMCs provided the cDNA or gDNA that served as material.

The CDR3 extends over 16 amino acids. Looked up from germline, CDR1 is LNHDA and CDR2 is SQIVND (reference sequence). Germline trimming cut 3 bases from V and 3 bases from J; bases unmatched to any gene: 8. Sequenced by immunoSEQ multiplex PCR; TCRdb stores in-frame clones only, minus some. The table lists 310,000 or so clones, approximately 88% of them singletons. This TCR was sampled from a woman aged 18-29 years who had recovered from COVID-19. Sequenced material: PBMCs or T cells enriched from blood (not recorded which). This rearrangement joins TRBV19 to TRBJ1-1, with 9 bases identical to TRBD1. CDR3 residues: CASSMTATGGDTEAFF. In nucleotides, the CDR3 is TGTGCCAGTAGTATGACCGCGACAGGGGGGGACACTGAAGCTTTCTTT.